A single sample is the source of the 10 T cell receptor beta chains below, sequenced in a study of OX40 agonist ivuxolimab in advanced cancers. Measured with immunoSEQ multiplex PCR; TCRdb has only the in-frame clones, and not every one. The sample has 80,000 or so clones; about 85% are singletons. Specimen: CD4+ or CD8+ T cells sorted from blood, collected in a trial of the OX40 agonist ivuxolimab. The receptors derive from an adult with an advanced solid tumor such as melanoma, head and neck, liver or kidney cancer.

A few counts support this clone. The chain links TRBV5-1 to TRBJ2-1; TRBD1 is a possible D gene (5 bases). Germline-derived CDR1 and CDR2 are SGHRS and YFSETQ. The V and J ends lost 3 bases and 8 bases respectively, with 12 bases between them. The CDR3 totals 13 residues. The DNA for the CDR3 is TGCGCCAGCAGCTCGGCCCAGGGATATGAGCAGTTCTTC. The encoded protein is CASSSAQGYEQFF. Full variable domain (outside the CDR3, taken from reference TRBV5-1 and TRBJ2-1): KAGVTQTPRYLIKTRGQQVTLSCSPISGHRSVSWYQQTPGQGLQFLFEYFSETQRNKGNFPGRFSGRQFSNSRSEMNVSTLELGDSALYLCASSSAQGYEQFFGPGTRLTVL.

J is TRBJ2-7 and V is TRBV5-1; D possibly corresponds to TRBD1 (6 bases). V was pared by 3 bases and J by 0 bases, with 13 bases between. The CDR3 runs to 15 residues. Germline V gene lookup returns CDR1 SGHRS and CDR2 YFSETQ. The CDR3 region has the DNA TGCGCCAGCAGCTCTGGACAGATCAACTCCTACGAGCAGTACTTC. This gives the protein CASSSGQINSYEQYF.

This sequence joins TRBV5-5 and TRBJ1-6; maybe TRBD1 (5 bases). This CDR3 region has 17 residues. V shed 0 bases and J shed 9 bases, with 19 bases lying between them. The V gene's germline CDR1 is SGHKS and CDR2 YYEKEE (reference sequence). The CDR3 region is CASSLEASGGVGSPLHF. The CDR3 region has the DNA TGTGCCAGCAGCTTGGAAGCTTCTGGGGGAGTAGGTTCACCCCTCCACTTT.

The V gene is TRBV7-3, the J gene TRBJ2-2, with D possibly being TRBD1 (6 bases). Germline V gene lookup returns CDR1 SGHTA and CDR2 FQGTGA. CDR3 length: 13 residues. Trimming pared 5 bases from V and 6 bases from J, leaving 10 bases between. The CDR3 sequence: CASSGQRAGELFF. CDR3 DNA sequence: TGTGCCAGCAGCGGACAGAGAGCCGGGGAGCTGTTTTTT.

The J gene is TRBJ2-3, the V gene TRBV7-2; TRBD2 matches 12 bases. The CDR3 extends over 15 amino acids. Germline-derived CDR1 and CDR2 are SGHTA and FQGNSA. V was clipped by 3 bases and J by 7 bases; unmatched bases: 5. CDR3 sequence: CASSLITSGGHTQYF. For the CDR3, the DNA is TGTGCCAGCAGCTTGATAACTAGCGGGGGGCATACGCAGTATTTT.

Details on this clone: One end of the junction is discordant with germline, which a read error may explain. The CDR3 spells CASRPGTGGEGNF. The CDR3 nucleotides read TGTGCCAGCAGGCCAGGGACAGGGGGCGAGGGGAACTTC. The chain carries TRBV6-1 and TRBJ1-2, with 12 bases matching TRBD1. This CDR3 region has 13 residues. From germline, CDR1 is MNHNS and CDR2 SASEGT.

The chain recombines TRBV27 with TRBJ2-6; unclear D gene. With 11 bases removed from V and 0 bases from J, the gap between germline ends came to 14 bases. The CDR3 is 15 residues long. Germline CDR1 is MNHEY and CDR2 is SMNVEV (reference sequence). The CDR3 DNA reads as TGTGCCGCCCGGGCTACCTACTCTGGGGCCAACGTCCTGACTTTC. This gives the protein CAARATYSGANVLTF.

The genes are TRBV11-2 and TRBJ1-1; D is possibly TRBD1 (5 bases). The length of the CDR3 is 15 residues. V lost 2 bases to trimming and J lost 0 bases, with 10 bases between them. In germline, CDR1 is SGHAT, CDR2 FQNNGV. For the CDR3, the DNA is TGTGCCAGCAGCTTAAGCGGACAAATGAACACTGAAGCTTTCTTT. Translation gives CASSLSGQMNTEAFF.

This rearrangement joins TRBV7-2 to TRBJ1-1; weak D call: TRBD1 (5 bases). The CDR3 length is 16 residues. The V and J ends lost 1 base and 1 base respectively, with 13 bases between them. The germline CDR1 and CDR2 sequences are SGHTA and FQGNSA. The CDR3 DNA reads TGTGCCAGCAGCTTAGAGGGGCTAAGGGCGAACACTGAAGCTTTCTTT. Its protein is CASSLEGLRANTEAFF.

The chain carries TRBV5-6 and TRBJ1-4; weak D call: TRBD1 (6 bases). V lost 1 base and J lost 0, with 16 bases in between. The CDR3 has 18 amino acids. Germline V lookup: CDR1 SGHDT, CDR2 YYEEEE. The CDR3 loop is CASSLTGRNIATNEKLFF. As DNA, the CDR3 is TGTGCCAGCAGCTTGACAGGGCGCAACATTGCAACTAATGAAAAACTGTTTTTT.